This T cell receptor beta chain was profiled in a study of response to subunit inactivated influenza vaccine. Study results and caveats: Researchers suggested that each seasonal influenza vaccination recruits few new T cells.

Remarks on this clonotype: Antigen: not known.

TCRdb used MiXCR to reprocess the RT-PCR reads, holding one entry per CDR3 protein. This sample has about 300,000 distinct CDR3 sequences, with 20% to 25% found just once. The V end lost 5 bases, the J end lost 0 bases, and 11 bases lay between the germline ends. Germline V lookup: CDR1 MNHNS, CDR2 SASEGT. The CDR3 length is 15 residues. Material: PBMCs from blood, obtained roughly 20 months after vaccination. The receptor was derived from a man in his fifties or sixties who received an inactivated influenza vaccine. This sequence joins TRBV6-1 and TRBJ1-5, with a tentative D call TRBD1 (5 bases). CDR3 region: CASSPGLNSNQPQHF. The CDR3 nucleotides read TGTGCCAGCAGTCCGGGACTGAATAGCAATCAGCCCCAGCATTTT.